This T cell receptor (beta chain) was recovered during a study of blood T cell repertoires in COVID-19. Study-wide background: PBMCs, B-cell-depleted T cells, or T cells provided the cDNA or gDNA that made up the material.

This CDR3 has 16 residues. Germline lookup yields CDR1 SGHRS and CDR2 YFSETQ. Unmatched junction bases numbered 11, after V lost 4 bases and J lost 2 bases. TCRdb keeps only in-frame clones here, not all; method: immunoSEQ multiplex PCR. Of approximately 40,000 clones in the sample, roughly 80% were seen once. This sequence originates from a woman aged 55-70 years with acute or convalescent COVID-19. Sample: peripheral blood. This chain links TRBV5-1 with TRBJ2-7, with 8 nucleotides matching TRBD1. CDR3 sequence (DNA): TGCGCCAGCAGCGTCAGCCTCGACAGGGGTACCTACGAGCAGTACTTC. It encodes CASSVSLDRGTYEQYF.